These T cell receptor beta chains were read from a single sample in a study of metastatic and nonmetastatic thyroid tumors. TCRdb ran MiXCR on the PCR reads. The table shows more than 20,000 clones, with around 20% occurring only once. Sequences were obtained from blood. Receptors originate from a female donor with papillary thyroid cancer or a benign thyroid nodule (not recorded which). Some clones in this sample may be carry-over from other donors' samples. The CDR3 runs from the conserved cysteine through the conserved F or W. The D gene is left open where the match is weak. Clone size is stated in some rows and not others, as once, few, many or a class when expanded.

D gene: NA
V gene: TRBV6-2/TRBV6-3
clone size: medium-sized
J gene: TRBJ2-7
CDR3 protein: CASRQGTISWQYF
CDR3 DNA: TGTGCCAGCAGGCAAGGGACAATATCTTGGCAGTACTTC

D gene: NA
V gene: TRBV28
clone size: NA
J gene: TRBJ2-7
CDR3 protein: CASSFGASEQYF
CDR3 DNA: TGTGCCAGCAGTTTCGGGGCGTCCGAGCAGTACTTC

D gene: NA
V gene: TRBV6-1
clone size: NA
J gene: TRBJ2-5
CDR3 protein: CSSIWTVEETQYF
CDR3 DNA: TGTTCCAGCATATGGACAGTAGAAGAGACCCAGTACTTC

D gene: TRBD2
V gene: TRBV6-5
clone size: NA
J gene: TRBJ2-2
CDR3 protein: CASSYALALRTGELFF
CDR3 DNA: TGTGCCAGCAGTTACGCACTAGCGTTGCGCACCGGGGAGCTGTTTTTT

D gene: NA
V gene: TRBV11-2
clone size: many
J gene: TRBJ2-7
CDR3 protein: CASSAWITEQYF
CDR3 DNA: TGTGCCAGCAGCGCTTGGATTACCGAGCAGTACTTC

D gene: NA
V gene: TRBV3-1
clone size: many
J gene: TRBJ2-5
CDR3 protein: CASSQWQAETQYF
CDR3 DNA: TGTGCCAGCAGCCAATGGCAGGCGGAGACCCAGTACTTC

D gene: TRBD1
V gene: TRBV6-1
clone size: medium-sized
J gene: TRBJ2-7
CDR3 protein: CASSGPGTGLTEQYF
CDR3 DNA: TGTGCCAGCAGTGGCCCCGGGACAGGGCTGACCGAGCAGTACTTC

D gene: TRBD1
V gene: TRBV28
clone size: few
J gene: TRBJ1-2
CDR3 protein: CASSPGQGRDNYGYTF
CDR3 DNA: TGTGCCAGCAGTCCCGGACAGGGAAGGGATAACTATGGCTACACCTTC

D gene: TRBD2
V gene: TRBV6-6
clone size: NA
J gene: TRBJ2-7
CDR3 protein: CASSYATSGIYEQYF
CDR3 DNA: TGTGCCAGCAGTTACGCGACTAGCGGGATCTACGAGCAGTACTTC

D gene: TRBD1
V gene: TRBV5-5
clone size: many
J gene: TRBJ2-7
CDR3 protein: CASSFRDSRAYEQYF
CDR3 DNA: TGTGCCAGCAGCTTCCGGGACAGTCGAGCCTACGAGCAGTACTTC

D gene: TRBD1
V gene: TRBV6-1
clone size: many
J gene: TRBJ2-1
CDR3 protein: CASRRGTGWDEQFF
CDR3 DNA: TGTGCCAGCAGGCGGGGGACAGGGTGGGATGAGCAGTTCTTC

D gene: NA
V gene: TRBV12-3/TRBV12-4
clone size: NA
J gene: TRBJ2-7
CDR3 protein: CASSPGGHDYEQYF
CDR3 DNA: TGTGCCAGCAGTCCCGGTGGACATGACTACGAGCAGTACTTC

D gene: NA
V gene: TRBV5-6
clone size: NA
J gene: TRBJ2-7
CDR3 protein: CASSLDGRGAYEQYF
CDR3 DNA: TGTGCCAGCAGCCTAGATGGCAGGGGGGCCTACGAGCAGTACTTC

D gene: NA
V gene: TRBV28
clone size: many
J gene: TRBJ2-1
CDR3 protein: CASSLWGREQFF
CDR3 DNA: TGTGCCAGCAGTCTGTGGGGGCGGGAGCAGTTCTTC

D gene: TRBD2
V gene: TRBV20-1
clone size: NA
J gene: TRBJ2-7
CDR3 protein: CSASVGLVGYEQYF
CDR3 DNA: TGCAGTGCTAGCGTGGGACTAGTTGGCTACGAGCAGTACTTC

D gene: TRBD1
V gene: TRBV7-9
clone size: NA
J gene: TRBJ2-5
CDR3 protein: CASSYFRDRDRGETQYF
CDR3 DNA: TGTGCCAGCAGCTACTTCCGGGACAGGGATCGGGGAGAGACCCAGTACTTC

D gene: NA
V gene: TRBV5-1
clone size: NA
J gene: TRBJ2-7
CDR3 protein: CASWGDEYEQYF
CDR3 DNA: TGCGCCAGCTGGGGGGATGAATACGAGCAGTACTTC

D gene: NA
V gene: TRBV2
clone size: NA
J gene: TRBJ2-3
CDR3 protein: CASSETGSSTDTQYF
CDR3 DNA: TGTGCCAGCAGTGAGACGGGGTCTAGCACAGATACGCAGTATTTT

D gene: NA
V gene: TRBV11-3
clone size: many
J gene: TRBJ2-7
CDR3 protein: CASSYSGLQAGEQYF
CDR3 DNA: TGTGCCAGCAGCTACTCGGGACTGCAAGCGGGCGAGCAGTACTTC

D gene: NA
V gene: TRBV5-8
clone size: many
J gene: TRBJ1-1
CDR3 protein: CASSLTDANTEAFF
CDR3 DNA: TGTGCCAGCAGCTTGACCGACGCGAACACTGAAGCTTTCTTT

D gene: NA
V gene: TRBV11-2
clone size: NA
J gene: TRBJ1-6
CDR3 protein: CASSLGAGYNSPLHF
CDR3 DNA: TGTGCCAGCAGCTTAGGGGCAGGCTATAATTCACCCCTCCACTTT

D gene: NA
V gene: TRBV6-2/TRBV6-3
clone size: NA
J gene: TRBJ2-5
CDR3 protein: CASTGGYQEIQYF
CDR3 DNA: TGTGCCAGCACCGGAGGGTACCAAGAGATCCAGTACTTC

D gene: NA
V gene: TRBV11-2
clone size: NA
J gene: TRBJ1-1
CDR3 protein: CASSLSGLGRNTEASF
CDR3 DNA: TGTGCCAGCAGCTTATCCGGGCTGGGTCGGAACACTGAAGCTTCCTTT